Following are 10 T cell receptor beta chains from one sample sequenced in a study of blood T cell repertoires in COVID-19. Clones were sequenced by immunoSEQ multiplex PCR, and TCRdb holds only the in-frame ones, with some missing. The sample records around 200,000 clones, roughly 90% being singletons. Sequencing was done on a sample of PBMCs or T cells enriched from blood (not recorded which). The receptor set was obtained from a man aged 18 to 29 with acute COVID-19.

V usage is TRBV2 and J usage is TRBJ1-5; no clear D. The CDR3 extends over 15 amino acids. Germline CDR1 and CDR2: SNHLY and FYNNEI. Deletions cut 6 bases from V and 3 bases from J, with 15 bases between. The CDR3 protein is CASRGVQLFNQPQHF. As DNA, the CDR3 is TGTGCCAGCAGGGGAGTGCAGCTTTTCAATCAGCCCCAGCATTTT. Full variable domain (rest looked up from reference TRBV2 and TRBJ1-5): EPEVTQTPSHQVTQMGQEVILRCVPISNHLYFYWYRQILGQKVEFLVSFYNNEISEKSEIFDDQFSVERPDGSNFTLKIRSTKLEDSAMYFCASRGVQLFNQPQHFGDGTRLSIL.

This clone was seen just once. This chain connects TRBV6-2 or TRBV6-3 to TRBJ2-5, with 12 nucleotides matching TRBD2. Germline V gene data show CDR1 as MNHEY and CDR2 as SVGEGT. J lost 2 bases, V lost 5 bases, and 6 bases had no gene match. The CDR3 totals 16 residues. The CDR3 sequence: CASSTGLAGIQETQYF. The CDR3 DNA reads as TGTGCCAGCAGTACTGGACTAGCGGGGATACAAGAGACCCAGTACTTC.

The chain employs TRBV27 and TRBJ1-6; tentative D call: TRBD1 (5 bases). V lost 0 bases and J lost 10, with 10 bases in between. The CDR3 totals 14 residues. Germline CDR1 MNHEY, CDR2 SMNVEV (reference sequence). CDR3 protein: CASSLSAGLSPLHF. For the CDR3, the DNA is TGTGCCAGCAGTTTATCGGCAGGGCTATCACCCCTCCACTTT.

V usage is TRBV30 and J usage is TRBJ2-2; 8 nucleotides line up with TRBD2. The CDR3 covers 16 residues. V dropped 3 bases and J dropped 3; count of bases not matched to a gene: 9. The V gene's germline CDR1 is GTSNPN and CDR2 SVGIG (reference sequence). The CDR3 loop is CAWRPLEAGDTGELFF. The CDR3 nucleotides read TGTGCCTGGAGGCCACTAGAAGCGGGAGACACCGGGGAGCTGTTTTTT. Based on the CDR3 plus reference TRBV30 and TRBJ2-2, the full variable domain is SQTIHQWPATLVQPVGSPLSLECTVEGTSNPNLYWYRQAAGRGLQLLFYSVGIGQISSEVPQNLSASRPQDRQFILSSKKLLLSDSGFYLCAWRPLEAGDTGELFFGEGSRLTVL.

As DNA, the CDR3 is TGCGCCAGCAGCCAAGGGCAGGGTAGTGAAAAACTGTTTTTT. This sequence encodes CASSQGQGSEKLFF. This chain links TRBV4-3 with TRBJ1-4, with D perhaps matching TRBD1 (5 bases). This CDR3 comprises 14 residues. With 1 base removed from V and 7 bases from J, the gap between germline ends came to 10 bases. Germline CDR1 is LGHNA and CDR2 is YSLEER.

The table lists this clone with a count of one. The chain recombines TRBV5-5 with TRBJ2-1, with 8 nucleotides matching TRBD2. The germline V gene encodes CDR1 SGHKS and CDR2 YYEKEE (reference sequence). The CDR3 covers 15 residues. The V segment lost 0 bases and the J segment 7 bases; nucleotides outside the gene matches: 6. In nucleotides, the CDR3 is TGTGCCAGCAGCTTGGCCCGGGTAGCGGGGAATGAGCAGTTCTTC. Protein product: CASSLARVAGNEQFF.

CDR3 sequence (DNA): TGTGCCAGTAGTATAGTTGGGGGGGAGTACGAGCAGTACTTC. Its protein product is CASSIVGGEYEQYF. This chain links TRBV19 with TRBJ2-7, with 7 bases fitting TRBD2. Germline CDR1 LNHDA, CDR2 SQIVND (reference sequence). The V and J ends lost 1 base and 4 bases, in that order; junction bases with no gene match: 4. The CDR3 loop spans 14 amino acids.

The chain uses TRBV24-1 and TRBJ2-1, with 11 bases identical to TRBD1. The CDR3 spans 16 residues. V lost 3 bases to trimming and J lost 3 bases; unmatched junction nucleotides: 3. CDR1 and CDR2 (germline): KGHDR, SFDVKD. Here the CDR3 reads CATSDPGQGDYNEQFF. CDR3 DNA: TGTGCCACCAGTGATCCGGGACAGGGGGACTACAATGAGCAGTTCTTC.

The chain carries TRBV7-9 and TRBJ2-3; TRBD1 matches at 8 bases. The CDR3 sequence is 15 residues long. V dropped 4 bases and J dropped 0; count of bases not matched to a gene: 3. Germline V CDR1 and CDR2: SEHNR, FQNEAQ (reference sequence). The CDR3 reads CASSSTGGSTDTQYF. DNA for the CDR3: TGTGCCAGCAGCTCAACAGGGGGAAGCACAGATACGCAGTATTTT.

Regarding this clone: The sample has other DNA sequences that encode this CDR3 too. This chain joins TRBV28 and TRBJ2-2; no reliable D call. The V gene lost 2 bases and the J gene lost 2 bases, with 6 bases spanning the gap. The germline V gene encodes CDR1 MDHEN and CDR2 SYDVKM. The CDR3 runs 14 residues. In DNA, the CDR3 is TGTGCCAGCAGTTTAGGGCGTAACACCGGGGAGCTGTTTTTT. It encodes CASSLGRNTGELFF.